The entry that follows covers one T cell receptor beta chain sequence. Its specificity is unknown. The data stem from a study of blood T cells in healthy people across ages. Points from the study as a whole: The study regarded diversity estimates from one million T cells as underestimates. In these data, TCR beta diversity tracked strongly with naive T cell percentage.

This CDR3 is built from 13 residues. Trimming removed 2 bases from V and 4 bases from J, with 6 bases in between. Germline values: CDR1 SGDLS, CDR2 YYNGEE. Combining a sample-barcoded 5' primer with a J-beta primer mix, a second PCR ran for roughly 6 to 11 cycles. A single record per CDR3 protein comes from TCRdb applying MiXCR to the 5' RACE reads. Among 1.5 million to 1.8 million distinct CDR3 sequences, about 42% were seen once, and the ten largest hold approximately 4.1%. Approximately 10 milliliters was the volume of peripheral blood drawn from each donor. This chain joins TRBV9 and TRBJ2-2; D is uncertain. The specimen sequenced was blood. This receptor was identified in a woman between 18 and 30 years old in good health. The CDR3 is CASSVIGTGELFF. Written as DNA, the CDR3 is TGTGCCAGCAGCGTGATTGGCACCGGGGAGCTGTTTTTT.